Listed below are T cell receptor beta chains from one sample, sequenced in a study of metastatic and nonmetastatic thyroid tumors. MiXCR re-clonotyped the PCR reads for TCRdb. Of under 5,000 clones in the sample, nearly 35% were seen once. The sequencing input was adjacent normal tissue. The receptors were gathered from a female donor with papillary thyroid cancer or a benign thyroid nodule (not recorded which). Some clones in this sample may be carry-over from other donors' samples. CDR3s include the opening cysteine and the closing phenylalanine or tryptophan. For some rows the clone size is stated as once, few or many, or as a class when expanded; others skip it.

>TRBJ2-7|NA|TRBV30|12
CASTSAIEEQYF
>TRBJ2-7|few|TRBV6-1|16
CANSQGSGRTSYEQYF
>TRBJ1-1|few|TRBV3-1|13
CASGKTGNTEAFF
>TRBJ1-6|NA|TRBV9|17
CASSANRQSSYNSPLHF
>TRBJ2-7|NA|TRBV20-1|12
CSARDAVYEQYF
>TRBJ2-7|few|TRBV6-1|14
CASSDDRGAYEQYF
>TRBJ1-6|few|TRBV28|15
CASKQHSSYNSPLHF
>TRBJ2-2|NA|TRBV5-1|17
CASTPSTGGSSTGELFF
>TRBJ1-6|NA|TRBV7-2|13
CAISLTRESPLHF
>TRBJ1-1|NA|TRBV2|17
CASSTPDSRIMNTEAFF
>TRBJ2-7|NA|TRBV6-2/TRBV6-3|12
CASSKLAVEQYF
>TRBJ2-1|NA|TRBV11-2|16
CASSLGGQGSTGEQFF
>TRBJ1-2|large|TRBV6-1|12
CASSPMGVGYTF
>TRBJ1-6|NA|TRBV5-1|16
CASSSGDRGQDSPLHF
>TRBJ2-7|many|TRBV11-3|12
CASSFTGHEQYF
>TRBJ2-1|few|TRBV12-3/TRBV12-4|12
CASSFGTGEQFF
>TRBJ2-7|NA|TRBV30|12
CAWCVQGYEQYF
>TRBJ2-5|NA|TRBV6-1|14
CASNEQGARETQYF
>TRBJ1-4|NA|TRBV12-3/TRBV12-4|14
CASSYRGSNEKLFF
>TRBJ1-1|large|TRBV28|14
CATKRGDVNTEAFF
>TRBJ2-7|few|TRBV5-4|15
CASSPAGASSYEQYF
>TRBJ1-1|few|TRBV27|14
CASSLSGSGTEAFF
>TRBJ2-7|NA|TRBV6-1|11
CASMGAYEQYF
>TRBJ1-2|NA|TRBV6-1|15
CASRPIQRVRDGYTF
>TRBJ1-2|many|TRBV4-3|14
CASSQALGSYGYTF
>TRBJ1-1|NA|TRBV28|12
CASTQTNTEAFF
>TRBJ1-2|large|TRBV30|14
CAWSGPGQYYGYTF
>TRBJ2-2|few|TRBV27|20
CASSLFVSSSGGANTGELFF
>TRBJ2-7|NA|TRBV6-1|13
CASSRQVGYEQYF
>TRBJ2-2|few|TRBV27|17
CASSLDPRAGNTGELFF
>TRBJ2-2|NA|TRBV9|15
CASSVQAVETGELFF
>TRBJ1-2|few|TRBV29-1|13
CSVEEGQYYGYTF
>TRBJ2-1|medium-sized|TRBV20-1|14
CSARIVWGLDEQFF
>TRBJ1-6|NA|TRBV5-8|14
CASSLAGGGSPLHF
>TRBJ1-5|NA|TRBV3-1|16
CASSQWGGGDHQPQHF
>TRBJ2-3|medium-sized|TRBV15|18
CATSRDTLAGASTDTQYF
>TRBJ1-5|large|TRBV6-1|13
CASRGDSDQPQHF
>TRBJ2-7|large|TRBV2|18
CASTLMAGGSGGSGEQYF
>TRBJ1-6|NA|TRBV12-5|14
CASGFGQYNSPLHF
>TRBJ1-1|NA|TRBV30|14
CAWFRDTLIPEAFF
>TRBJ2-3|few|TRBV2|15
CASSSSGSSTDTQYF
>TRBJ2-7|NA|TRBV20-1|14
CSARDRQNTYEQYF
>TRBJ2-2|NA|TRBV11-2|17
CASSLPYPGGRAGELFF
>TRBJ2-1|NA|TRBV28|15
CASSLVAGRNNEQFF
>TRBJ2-6|few|TRBV6-6|17
CASSSGQFYSGANVLTF
>TRBJ2-7|NA|TRBV20-1|14
CSASAGASSHEQYF
>TRBJ1-1|NA|TRBV2|15
CASSARQGMNTEAFF
>TRBJ1-1|NA|TRBV10-3|16
CAIRPRGGTADTEAFF
>TRBJ1-6|once|TRBV11-2|16
CASSPQIGGIDSPLHF
>TRBJ2-7|NA|TRBV11-1|14
CASSTYEGSYEQYF
>TRBJ1-1|NA|TRBV12-3/TRBV12-4|13
CASSFHVNTEAFF
>TRBJ1-2|NA|TRBV12-3/TRBV12-4|15
CASSGTGGGNYGYTF
>TRBJ2-7|large|TRBV20-1|11
CSARDPYEQYF
>TRBJ2-1|few|TRBV20-1|16
CSARDPGLALYNEQFF